This entry features one T cell receptor (beta chain) sequence. The antigen remains undetermined. The sample comes from a study of T-cell memory formation after mild COVID-19. In the study overall: The TCR clusters were mostly specific to one donor. Study-level findings and limits: Detection of some responders pre-infection suggested pre-existing cross-reactive memory T cells participated. Clones that contracted clustered mainly in CM and EM if CD4+ and in EMRA if CD8+.

In TCRdb, the 5' RACE reads were re-called with MiXCR into one record per CDR3 protein. The sample includes approximately 110,000 distinct CDR3 sequences, approximately 22% of them seen just once. The source of this sequence is a man younger than 30 who had mild COVID-19 (a few samples of this study predate the infection). Cell type and time point are not known. Material: PBMCs or a T cell subset sorted from them (not recorded which).

The CDR3 here is CASSLAGLAGNEQFF. In nucleotides, the CDR3 is TGTGCCAGCAGCTTGGCCGGACTAGCGGGCAATGAGCAGTTCTTC. The rearrangement joins TRBV7-2 to TRBJ2-1, with 11 bases that match TRBD2. The length of the CDR3 is 15 residues. With V trimmed by 3 bases and J by 6 bases, 4 bases remained unmatched. The V gene's germline CDR1 is SGHTA and CDR2 FQGNSA.